The T cell receptor beta chain under discussion was sequenced for a study of response to subunit inactivated influenza vaccine. One entry per CDR3 protein results from TCRdb running MiXCR on the RT-PCR reads. The data show some 520,000 distinct CDR3 sequences, 16% seen once. Only a few counts were recorded for this clonotype. CDR3 length: 13 residues. The V gene lost 6 bases and the J gene lost 8 bases, with 14 bases spanning the gap. Germline lookup yields CDR1 LGHNA and CDR2 YSLEER. The chain carries TRBV4-3 and TRBJ1-3; D is ambiguous. The receptor was derived from a man aged 50 to 75 who received an inactivated influenza vaccine. The sequenced sample was CD4+ T cells sorted from PBMCs, obtained about 24 months after vaccination. CDR3 nucleotide sequence: TGCGCCAGCAGTCTGAAAAAGGGAGACACCATATATTTT. This sequence encodes CASSLKKGDTIYF.